The present TCR beta chain was sequenced within a study of CD8+ T cells in alopecia areata. Study-level points and caveats: Patients shared TCRs less clearly than mice did, possibly for HLA-related reasons. In scalp samples, resident alphabeta T cells of normal skin are also sequenced. Lesional scalp exceeded normal scalp in clonality, especially in alopecia totalis/universalis.

It was cDNA, reverse transcribed from extracted RNA, that served as the sequencing template. Profiled with immunoSEQ multiplex PCR; TCRdb holds only in-frame clones, not every one. The sample records roughly 13,000 clones, 55% to 60% being singletons. The investigators collected lesional scalp punch biopsies and peripheral blood from alopecia areata patients. This clone has just a few counts. The antigen remains unidentified. The germline CDR1 and CDR2 sequences are LGHNA and YNFKEQ. This CDR3 spans 14 amino acids. V was trimmed by 0 bases and J by 8 bases, leaving 13 bases between them. Sequences were derived from skin, sampled at week 0. The genes are TRBV4-2 and TRBJ1-2, with D tentatively TRBD1 (6 bases). The receptor comes from a human donor with alopecia areata. The CDR3 sequence: CASSQDRTGIGYTF. The CDR3 nucleotides read TGTGCCAGCAGCCAAGATCGAACAGGGATCGGCTACACCTTC.